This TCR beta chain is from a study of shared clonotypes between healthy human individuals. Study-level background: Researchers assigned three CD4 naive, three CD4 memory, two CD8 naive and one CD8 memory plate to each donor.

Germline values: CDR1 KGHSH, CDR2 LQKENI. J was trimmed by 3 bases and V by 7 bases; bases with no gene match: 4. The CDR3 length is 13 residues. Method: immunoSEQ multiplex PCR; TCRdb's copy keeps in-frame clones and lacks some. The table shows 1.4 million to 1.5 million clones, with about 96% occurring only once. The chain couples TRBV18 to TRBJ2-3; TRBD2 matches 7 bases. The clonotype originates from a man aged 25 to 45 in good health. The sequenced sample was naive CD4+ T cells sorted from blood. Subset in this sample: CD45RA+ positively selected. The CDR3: CASYTGGTDTQYF. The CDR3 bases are TGTGCCAGCTACACCGGGGGGACAGATACGCAGTATTTT. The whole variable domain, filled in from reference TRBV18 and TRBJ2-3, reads NAGVMQNPRHLVRRRGQEARLRCSPMKGHSHVYWYRQLPEEGLKFMVYLQKENIIDESGMPKERFSAEFPKEGPSILRIQQVVRGDSAAYFCASYTGGTDTQYFGPGTRLTVL.